This TCR beta chain was sequenced in a study of beta chain features in type 1 diabetes. Isolation of CD4+ naive, central memory, regulatory and stem cell-like memory cells was achieved by sorting via CD45RO/CCR7/CD25/CD127/CD95/CD27. The sequenced template was cDNA made from the entire isolated RNA. Generated by immunoSEQ multiplex PCR, the TCRdb table keeps only in-frame clones and is missing some. The table shows a few hundred thousand clones, with around 16% occurring only once. Overall study findings and caveats: Significant though moderate, a shortening of TCRB CDR3s appeared in all four CD4+ subsets of Type 1 diabetes patients.

The germline V gene has CDR1 LNHDA and CDR2 SQIVND (reference sequence). V dropped 6 bases and J dropped 4 bases, with 16 bases sitting between them. This CDR3 region has 14 residues. In regard to this clone: Its antigen is undetermined.

This chain links TRBV19 with TRBJ2-7; tentatively, D is TRBD1 (5 bases). Specimen: naive CD4+ T cells from blood. This sequence was found in a man aged 25 to 45 with type 1 diabetes. DNA for the CDR3: TGTGCCAGTAGCTACTTTCTTCAGGGTTACGAGCAGTACTTC. Translating gives CASSYFLQGYEQYF.